This entry lists 7 T cell receptor beta chains sequenced from one sample in a study of identical twins. TCRdb reprocessed the 5' RACE reads via MiXCR and lists one record per CDR3 protein. The table includes 690,000 or so distinct CDR3 sequences, more than 6.5% detected once. These sequences were also reported in another study, on yellow fever vaccine responses in identical twins.

Input material: PBMCs. The receptors come from a woman between 18 and 29 years old in good health.

The chain links TRBV7-8 to TRBJ2-3; possible D gene TRBD2, 6 bases. The germline gives CDR1 SGHVS, CDR2 FQNEAQ. This CDR3 has 17 residues. The V gene lost 1 base and the J gene lost 0 bases, with 14 bases spanning the gap. The CDR3 reads CASSLGLRSGSTDTQYF. In DNA, the CDR3 is TGTGCCAGCAGCTTAGGTCTTAGAAGCGGGAGCACAGATACGCAGTATTTT.

V gene TRBV28 combines with J gene TRBJ2-7; 9 bases align to TRBD1. Losses at the gene ends were 4 bases for V and 8 bases for J; bases not matched to a gene: 9. Germline V gives CDR1 MDHEN, CDR2 SYDVKM. The CDR3 covers 14 residues. CDR3: CASSSGTGRSKQYF. CDR3 in DNA: TGTGCCAGCAGTTCAGGGACAGGGAGGTCCAAGCAGTACTTC. The whole variable domain, filled in from reference TRBV28 and TRBJ2-7, reads DVKVTQSSRYLVKRTGEKVFLECVQDMDHENMFWYRQDPGLGLRLIYFSYDVKMKEKGDIPEGYSVSREKKERFSLILESASTNQTSMYLCASSSGTGRSKQYFGPGTRLTVT.

This chain connects TRBV4-3 to TRBJ2-2, with D unresolved. The germline V and J ends were trimmed by 3 bases and 6 bases, with 8 bases remaining between them. CDR3 length: 13 residues. CDR1 is LGHNA and CDR2 is YSLEER in the germline V gene. CDR3 region: CASSHGYSGELFF. The CDR3 nucleotides read TGCGCCAGCAGCCACGGGTATTCCGGGGAGCTGTTTTTT.

The sample holds a few counts of this clonotype. The chain joins TRBV7-2 to TRBJ2-1; 7 bases align to TRBD1. Germline V CDR1 and CDR2: SGHTA, FQGNSA. The CDR3 extends over 14 amino acids. The J segment lost 9 bases and the V segment lost 3 bases, leaving 8 bases of the junction unmatched. CDR3 bases: TGTGCCAGCAGCTTCGAGACAGGGTTCGCTGAGCAGTTCTTC. Amino acids: CASSFETGFAEQFF.

The chain has TRBV18 and TRBJ2-5; TRBD2 matches at 7 bases. Germline loops: CDR1 KGHSH, CDR2 LQKENI. The CDR3 is 14 residues long. V lost 3 bases to trimming and J lost 4 bases; unmatched junction nucleotides: 5. CDR3 in amino acids: CASSPREAGETQYF. CDR3 in DNA: TGTGCCAGCTCACCCCGGGAGGCTGGAGAGACCCAGTACTTC. Looking up the rest from reference TRBV18 and TRBJ2-5 gives the full variable domain: NAGVMQNPRHLVRRRGQEARLRCSPMKGHSHVYWYRQLPEEGLKFMVYLQKENIIDESGMPKERFSAEFPKEGPSILRIQQVVRGDSAAYFCASSPREAGETQYFGPGTRLLVL.

This clonotype occurred a few times. The chain couples TRBV9 to TRBJ1-1; D unclear. CDR1 is SGDLS and CDR2 is YYNGEE in the germline V gene. V dropped 3 bases and J dropped 2 bases, with 8 bases sitting between them. CDR3 length: 13 amino acids. CDR3 sequence: CASSAALNTEAFF. CDR3 DNA sequence: TGTGCCAGCAGCGCCGCTCTAAACACTGAAGCTTTCTTT.

This clonotype was detected ten times or more. The chain carries TRBV12-3 or TRBV12-4 and TRBJ1-1; maybe TRBD1 (5 bases). With 6 bases removed from V and 6 bases from J, the gap between germline ends came to 14 bases. The CDR3 is 13 amino acids. The CDR3 coding sequence is TGTGCCAGCAGACGGTTGCGGGACTCTGAAGCTTTCTTT. Its protein is CASRRLRDSEAFF.